Listed below are T cell receptor beta chains from one sample, sequenced in a study of response to subunit inactivated influenza vaccine. TCRdb reprocessed the RT-PCR reads via MiXCR and lists one record per CDR3 protein. Of some 800,000 distinct CDR3 sequences in the sample, over 20% are singletons; the top ten hold roughly 10%. This specimen was PBMCs from blood, taken more than 4 days after vaccination. Receptors originate from a man between 45 and 60 years old who received an inactivated influenza vaccine. Each CDR3 is given with its conserved first and last residue. Each record gives: V gene, J gene, clone size, D gene, CDR3 DNA, CDR3 protein. The D gene is left open where the match is weak. Size is omitted from some rows. Given values are once, few, many or a class for expanded clones.

TRBV4-1	TRBJ2-3	NA	NA	TGCGCCAGCAGCCAGAGGGGACCCCCCCGTACAGATACGCAGTATTTT	CASSQRGPPRTDTQYF
TRBV6-2/TRBV6-3	TRBJ1-1	few	NA	TGTGCCAGCAGAGAAAACAGGAGTCCCGAAGCTTTCTTT	CASRENRSPEAFF
TRBV11-2	TRBJ1-6	NA	NA	TGTGCCAGTAGTATCGCCGTGAGTCTGAATTCACCCCTCCACTTT	CASSIAVSLNSPLHF
TRBV12-3/TRBV12-4	TRBJ2-3	few	TRBD2	TGTGCCAGCAGCGAGATAAGTGCGGGAGGGCTTTATACGCAGTATTTT	CASSEISAGGLYTQYF
TRBV9	TRBJ2-1	NA	NA	TGTGCCAGCAGCGTAGGGACAGAGCCTTCCTACAATGAGCAGTTCTTC	CASSVGTEPSYNEQFF
TRBV4-1	TRBJ1-1	few	TRBD1	TGCGCCAGCAGCCAAGATTTAGGGGCGGGCAGGGGGGCGTTCATGAACACTGAAGCTTTCTTT	CASSQDLGAGRGAFMNTEAFF
TRBV5-1	TRBJ2-5	NA	TRBD1	TGCGCCAGCAGCTTGCAGGGGGCGATCCAAGAGACCCAGTACTTC	CASSLQGAIQETQYF
TRBV20-1	TRBJ2-1	NA	NA	TGCAGTGCTAGCCCCCCTCGTAATGAGCAGTTCTTC	CSASPPRNEQFF
TRBV7-9	TRBJ2-5	NA	NA	TGTGCCAGCAGGGGACATATTCAAGAGACCCAGTACTTC	CASRGHIQETQYF
TRBV20-1	TRBJ2-7	NA	NA	TGCAGTGCTCCAACCTCCCCCTCCTACGAGCAGTACTTC	CSAPTSPSYEQYF
TRBV3-1	TRBJ2-7	NA	NA	TGTGCCAGCAGCCAGGGAGAAGGGCTCTACGAGCAGTACTTC	CASSQGEGLYEQYF
TRBV6-5	TRBJ1-4	once	NA	TGTGCCAGCAGTTACTCGACCGTCAAGGCGGATAAACTGTTTTTT	CASSYSTVKADKLFF
TRBV28	TRBJ2-5	NA	TRBD1	TGTGCCAGCAGGTCCCTTAGGACAGGGGGCGGAGAGACCCAGTACTTC	CASRSLRTGGGETQYF